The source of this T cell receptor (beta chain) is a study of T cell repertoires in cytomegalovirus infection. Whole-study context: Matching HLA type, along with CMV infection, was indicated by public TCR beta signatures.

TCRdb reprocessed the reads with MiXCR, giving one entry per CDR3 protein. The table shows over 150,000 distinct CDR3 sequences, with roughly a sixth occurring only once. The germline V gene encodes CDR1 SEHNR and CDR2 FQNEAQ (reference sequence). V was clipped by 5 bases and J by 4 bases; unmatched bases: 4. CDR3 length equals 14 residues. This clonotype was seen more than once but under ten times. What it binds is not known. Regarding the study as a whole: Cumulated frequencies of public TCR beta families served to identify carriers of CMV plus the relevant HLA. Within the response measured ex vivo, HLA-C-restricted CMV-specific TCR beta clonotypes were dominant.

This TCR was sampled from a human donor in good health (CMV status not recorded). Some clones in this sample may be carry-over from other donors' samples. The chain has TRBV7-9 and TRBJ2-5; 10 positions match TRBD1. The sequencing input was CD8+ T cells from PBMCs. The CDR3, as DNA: TGTGCCAGCAGCGCCGGGACAGGGGCAGAGACCCAGTACTTC. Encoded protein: CASSAGTGAETQYF.